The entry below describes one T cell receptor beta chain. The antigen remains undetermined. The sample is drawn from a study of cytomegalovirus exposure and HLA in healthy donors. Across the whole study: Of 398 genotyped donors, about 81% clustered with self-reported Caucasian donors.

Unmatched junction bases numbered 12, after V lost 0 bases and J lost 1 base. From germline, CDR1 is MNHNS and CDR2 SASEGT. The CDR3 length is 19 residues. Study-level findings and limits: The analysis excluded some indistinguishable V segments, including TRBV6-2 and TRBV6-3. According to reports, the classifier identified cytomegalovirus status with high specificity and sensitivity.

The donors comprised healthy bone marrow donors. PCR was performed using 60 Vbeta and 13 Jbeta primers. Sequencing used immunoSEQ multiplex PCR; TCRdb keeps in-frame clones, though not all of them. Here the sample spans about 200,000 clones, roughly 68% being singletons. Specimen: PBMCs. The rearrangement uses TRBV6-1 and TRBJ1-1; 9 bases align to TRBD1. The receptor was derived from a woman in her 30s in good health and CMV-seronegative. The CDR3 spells CASSEAETGGWGKNTEAFF. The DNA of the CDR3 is TGTGCCAGCAGTGAAGCGGAGACAGGGGGTTGGGGGAAGAACACTGAAGCTTTCTTT.